This T cell receptor beta chain was recorded in a study of T cells in Graves' hyperthyroidism and ophthalmopathy. The study, taken as a whole, reports: Before onset, ophthalmopathy was predicted by the model a median around 6 months earlier.

CDR3 size: 17 residues. Deletions cut 4 bases from V and 4 bases from J, with 20 bases between. Germline V gene data show CDR1 as SGHRS and CDR2 as YFSETQ. With regard to this clonotype: Its cognate antigen is unknown.

The investigators amplified TCR beta CDR3 regions from RNA transcripts. HTBI primers were the set used in a first-round RT-PCR of the TCR CDR3. TCRdb re-analysed the multiplex PCR reads in MiXCR, keeping a single row per CDR3 protein. The sample records under 350,000 distinct CDR3 sequences, less than 30% being singletons. Blood was drawn at first hyperthyroidism diagnosis, before any ophthalmopathy symptoms. The PBMCs were taken from 10 ml of fresh peripheral blood. The TCR was taken from a man aged 40-49 years with Graves' hyperthyroidism that later progressed to Graves' ophthalmopathy. What was sequenced was blood. The chain joins TRBV5-1 to TRBJ2-2, with D maybe TRBD2 (5 bases). The CDR3 coding sequence is TGCGCCAGCAGCGTCCGTCCGGGGAAATCCGGCACCGGGGAGCTGTTTTTT. Translated, it gives CASSVRPGKSGTGELFF.